The present entry profiles one T cell receptor beta chain with its context. The antigen remains unidentified. CDR3 length: 15 amino acids. The V gene lost 3 bases and the J gene lost 4 bases, with 16 bases spanning the gap. The germline V gene encodes CDR1 SGDLS and CDR2 YYNGEE. This entry comes from a study of shared clonotypes between healthy human individuals. Across the study: Plates per donor: three CD4 naive, three CD4 memory, two CD8 naive, one CD8 memory.

The donor cohort consisted entirely of Caucasian adults residing in Nashville, Tennessee. Points from the study as a whole: Naive CD4 clonotypes overlapped across a handful of donors at roughly 5%.

TCRdb's copy holds only in-frame clones and misses some; the assay was immunoSEQ multiplex PCR. The sample has roughly 520,000 clones; 95% to 96% are singletons. The genes are TRBV9 and TRBJ1-1; possibly TRBD1 for D (5 bases). Sequences were obtained from naive CD4+ T cells sorted from blood. The sample's subset: CD45RA+ positively selected. The sequence came from a woman in her twenties or thirties in good health. The CDR3 DNA follows: TGTGCCAGCAGCGCCGACTCAGGGAGACTCACTGAAGCTTTCTTT. It translates to CASSADSGRLTEAFF. Variable domain in full (rest from reference TRBV9 and TRBJ1-1): DSGVTQTPKHLITATGQRVTLRCSPRSGDLSVYWYQQSLDQGLQFLIQYYNGEERAKGNILERFSAQQFPDLHSELNLSSLELGDSALYFCASSADSGRLTEAFFGQGTRLTVV.